A selection of T cell receptor beta chains follows, all from one sample in a study of technical replicates of blood from a few donors. Assay used: immunoSEQ multiplex PCR; TCRdb lists only in-frame clones, some missing. This table has 65,000 to 80,000 clones, more than 85% appearing once. Input material: T cells isolated from PBMCs. Receptors originate from a human donor in good health. CDR3s include the opening cysteine and the closing phenylalanine or tryptophan. The order of the fields is CDR3 length, J gene, D gene, V gene, clone size, CDR3 protein, CDR3 DNA. The D gene is left open where the match is weak. Clone size, where shown, is once, few, many, or a class for clones that have expanded.

length: 15; J: TRBJ2-3; D: .; V: TRBV11-3; size: .; CDR3: CASSLWLGVTDTQYF; DNA: TGTGCCAGCAGCTTATGGTTAGGGGTCACAGATACGCAGTATTTT
length: 16; J: TRBJ2-3; D: TRBD2; V: TRBV5-4; size: .; CDR3: CASSLGLAGVEDTQYF; DNA: TGTGCCAGCAGCCTCGGACTAGCGGGAGTGGAAGATACGCAGTATTTT
length: 14; J: TRBJ1-1; D: TRBD1; V: TRBV6-5; size: .; CDR3: CASSYRGLYTEAFF; DNA: TGTGCCAGCAGTTACAGGGGGCTATACACTGAAGCTTTCTTT
length: 19; J: TRBJ2-1; D: .; V: TRBV9; size: .; CDR3: CASSVDGAAHYLGGNEQFF; DNA: TGTGCCAGCAGCGTAGATGGGGCAGCACACTACCTGGGGGGCAATGAGCAGTTCTTC
length: 15; J: TRBJ1-1; D: .; V: TRBV7-3; size: .; CDR3: CASSHTSGGLSEAFF; DNA: TGTGCCAGCAGCCACACCAGCGGGGGTTTATCTGAAGCTTTCTTT
length: 16; J: TRBJ2-1; D: TRBD2; V: TRBV25-1; size: .; CDR3: CASSERLAGFYNEQFF; DNA: TGTGCCAGCAGTGAAAGACTAGCGGGATTCTACAATGAGCAGTTCTTC
length: 16; J: TRBJ1-4; D: .; V: TRBV4-3; size: .; CDR3: CASSQDSWTVNEKLFF; DNA: TGCGCCAGCAGCCAAGATAGTTGGACAGTTAATGAAAAACTGTTTTTT
length: 14; J: TRBJ1-1; D: .; V: TRBV6-5; size: .; CDR3: CASSYQAGNTEAFF; DNA: TGTGCCAGCAGTTACCAGGCAGGGAACACTGAAGCTTTCTTT
length: 15; J: TRBJ2-5; D: .; V: TRBV6-4; size: .; CDR3: CASSENTGDGETQYF; DNA: TGTGCCAGCAGTGAGAATACGGGAGACGGGGAGACCCAGTACTTC
length: 14; J: TRBJ1-2; D: .; V: TRBV6-5; size: .; CDR3: CASSKTGEGRGYTF; DNA: TGTGCCAGCAGCAAGACGGGGGAGGGTCGGGGCTACACCTTC
length: 15; J: TRBJ2-1; D: TRBD2; V: TRBV4-3; size: .; CDR3: CASSLGTSAYNEQFF; DNA: TGCGCCAGCAGCCTGGGGACTAGCGCCTACAATGAGCAGTTCTTC
length: 17; J: TRBJ1-2; D: TRBD1; V: TRBV7-9; size: .; CDR3: CASSFDVQGQLNYGYTF; DNA: TGTGCCAGCAGCTTTGACGTACAGGGGCAACTAAACTATGGCTACACCTTC
length: 13; J: TRBJ2-1; D: .; V: TRBV18; size: .; CDR3: CASSPSSNNEQFF; DNA: TGTGCCAGCTCACCATCCAGTAACAATGAGCAGTTCTTC
length: 15; J: TRBJ2-1; D: TRBD2; V: TRBV11-2; size: .; CDR3: CASSLQAGYFDEQFF; DNA: TGTGCCAGCAGCTTACAAGCGGGGTATTTTGATGAGCAGTTCTTC
length: 16; J: TRBJ1-4; D: .; V: TRBV12-5; size: .; CDR3: CASGLVLDSYHEKLFF; DNA: TGTGCTAGTGGTTTGGTACTTGACAGCTACCATGAAAAACTGTTTTTT
length: 13; J: TRBJ2-1; D: .; V: TRBV19; size: once; CDR3: CASTPGAYNEQFF; DNA: TGTGCCAGTACCCCCGGGGCCTACAATGAGCAGTTCTTC
length: 16; J: TRBJ2-1; D: TRBD2; V: TRBV7-2; size: .; CDR3: CASSLAGTSADNEQFF; DNA: TGTGCCAGCAGCTTAGCCGGGACTAGCGCCGACAATGAGCAGTTCTTC
length: 15; J: TRBJ1-2; D: TRBD1; V: TRBV7-9; size: .; CDR3: CASSPAGQGFGGYTF; DNA: TGTGCCAGCAGCCCAGCGGGACAGGGGTTCGGTGGCTACACCTTC
length: 11; J: TRBJ1-5; D: .; V: TRBV21-1; size: .; CDR3: CASTSNQPQHF; DNA: TGTGCCAGCACCTCGAATCAGCCCCAGCATTTT
length: 14; J: TRBJ1-4; D: .; V: TRBV29-1; size: .; CDR3: CSVGSWGANEKLFF; DNA: TGCAGCGTTGGCTCATGGGGGGCTAATGAAAAACTGTTTTTT
length: 13; J: TRBJ1-2; D: TRBD1; V: TRBV29-1; size: .; CDR3: CSVGDRDDYGYTF; DNA: TGCAGCGTTGGGGACAGGGATGACTATGGCTACACCTTC
length: 14; J: TRBJ2-7; D: TRBD1; V: TRBV30; size: once; CDR3: CAWSVGTGGYEQYF; DNA: TGTGCCTGGAGTGTGGGGACAGGAGGCTACGAGCAGTACTTC
length: 16; J: TRBJ2-7; D: TRBD2; V: TRBV9; size: .; CDR3: CASSVGTSGFEYEQYF; DNA: TGTGCCAGCAGCGTAGGGACTAGCGGGTTTGAGTACGAGCAGTACTTC
length: 15; J: TRBJ2-7; D: .; V: TRBV6-5; size: once; CDR3: CASTPSGSASYEQYF; DNA: TGTGCCAGCACCCCGTCGGGGTCGGCCTCCTACGAGCAGTACTTC
length: 15; J: TRBJ2-1; D: .; V: TRBV7-9; size: .; CDR3: CASSLVGEKWNEQFF; DNA: TGTGCCAGCAGCTTAGTGGGCGAGAAATGGAATGAGCAGTTCTTC
length: 13; J: TRBJ1-2; D: TRBD1; V: TRBV7-9; size: .; CDR3: CASSLPGGHGYTF; DNA: TGTGCCAGCAGCTTACCAGGGGGCCATGGCTACACCTTC
length: 13; J: TRBJ2-7; D: .; V: TRBV10-3; size: .; CDR3: CAISETSSYEQYF; DNA: TGTGCCATCAGTGAGACTAGCAGCTACGAGCAGTACTTC
length: 17; J: TRBJ2-7; D: .; V: TRBV21-1; size: .; CDR3: CASSKESGQTAIYEQYF; DNA: TGTGCCAGCAGCAAAGAAAGTGGGCAGACAGCAATCTACGAGCAGTACTTC
length: 11; J: TRBJ2-1; D: .; V: TRBV21-1; size: .; CDR3: CARGQSNEQFF; DNA: TGTGCCAGAGGACAGTCCAATGAGCAGTTCTTC
length: 13; J: TRBJ2-7; D: .; V: TRBV27; size: .; CDR3: CHQTLEYIYEQYF; DNA: TGTCACCAGACCCTAGAATATATCTACGAGCAGTACTTC
length: 15; J: TRBJ1-2; D: TRBD1; V: TRBV28; size: .; CDR3: CASSFLTGGGYGYTF; DNA: TGTGCCAGCAGCTTCCTCACAGGGGGCGGCTATGGCTACACCTTC
length: 15; J: TRBJ2-7; D: .; V: TRBV5-4; size: .; CDR3: CASSLDRSSSYEQYF; DNA: TGTGCCAGCAGCTTGGACAGGTCAAGCTCCTACGAGCAGTACTTC
length: 15; J: TRBJ1-1; D: TRBD1; V: TRBV6-6; size: .; CDR3: CASYRGTGGNTEAFF; DNA: TGTGCCAGCTACCGTGGGACAGGAGGGAACACTGAAGCTTTCTTT
length: 16; J: TRBJ2-2; D: .; V: TRBV7-2; size: .; CDR3: CASSLEFGGPAGELFF; DNA: TGTGCCAGCAGCTTAGAGTTTGGGGGCCCGGCCGGGGAGCTGTTTTTT
length: 14; J: TRBJ1-2; D: .; V: TRBV19; size: .; CDR3: CASSSGFSPYGYTF; DNA: TGTGCCAGTAGCTCAGGGTTTTCCCCCTATGGCTACACCTTC
length: 15; J: TRBJ2-1; D: .; V: TRBV11-2; size: .; CDR3: CASSLATGVVNEQFF; DNA: TGTGCCAGCAGCTTAGCGACGGGAGTGGTCAATGAGCAGTTCTTC
length: 15; J: TRBJ1-1; D: .; V: TRBV7-9; size: .; CDR3: CASSLAYDLQAEAFF; DNA: TGTGCCAGCAGCTTAGCGTACGACCTTCAGGCTGAAGCTTTCTTT
length: 15; J: TRBJ1-2; D: .; V: TRBV4-3; size: .; CDR3: CASSLTLPSDYGYTF; DNA: TGCGCCAGCAGCCTAACCCTTCCTTCAGACTATGGCTACACCTTC
length: 15; J: TRBJ2-1; D: .; V: TRBV19; size: .; CDR3: CASSIADRPRNEQFF; DNA: TGTGCCAGTAGTATAGCTGACAGGCCCCGCAATGAGCAGTTCTTC
length: 15; J: TRBJ2-1; D: TRBD2; V: TRBV19; size: .; CDR3: CASSILAGGSNEQFF; DNA: TGTGCCAGTAGTATATTGGCGGGAGGGTCCAATGAGCAGTTCTTC
length: 15; J: TRBJ2-5; D: TRBD2; V: TRBV19; size: .; CDR3: CASSRGVAGDQTQYF; DNA: TGTGCCAGTAGTAGGGGAGTAGCGGGGGATCAGACCCAGTACTTC
length: 14; J: TRBJ1-1; D: .; V: TRBV6-5; size: .; CDR3: CASIGAELNTEAFF; DNA: TGTGCCAGCATAGGGGCAGAGTTGAACACTGAAGCTTTCTTT
length: 17; J: TRBJ1-5; D: .; V: TRBV5-6; size: .; CDR3: CASSLAAQGMGNQPQHF; DNA: TGTGCCAGCAGCTTGGCCGCGCAGGGGATGGGCAATCAGCCCCAGCATTTT
length: 15; J: TRBJ1-5; D: TRBD1; V: TRBV28; size: few; CDR3: CASSSLTGGVQPQHF; DNA: TGTGCCAGCAGCTCCTTAACAGGGGGCGTTCAGCCCCAGCATTTT
length: 12; J: TRBJ1-5; D: .; V: TRBV19; size: few; CDR3: CASRPGGQPQHF; DNA: TGTGCCAGTCGTCCCGGGGGACAGCCCCAGCATTTT
length: 14; J: TRBJ2-2; D: TRBD1; V: TRBV19; size: .; CDR3: CATLEGQGTGELFF; DNA: TGTGCCACCCTAGAGGGACAGGGAACCGGGGAGCTGTTTTTT
length: 13; J: TRBJ2-7; D: .; V: TRBV7-9; size: .; CDR3: CASSPRGPYEQYF; DNA: TGTGCCAGCAGCCCCAGGGGACCCTACGAGCAGTACTTC
length: 17; J: TRBJ2-7; D: TRBD2; V: TRBV9; size: .; CDR3: CASSVAGGLAARDEQYF; DNA: TGTGCCAGCAGCGTAGCGGGTGGACTAGCGGCACGTGACGAGCAGTACTTC
length: 16; J: TRBJ2-7; D: .; V: TRBV6-5; size: .; CDR3: CASSYYRPGHDDEQYF; DNA: TGTGCCAGCAGTTACTATCGGCCAGGGCATGACGACGAGCAGTACTTC
length: 14; J: TRBJ1-2; D: TRBD1; V: TRBV2; size: .; CDR3: CASSGGRGDYGYTF; DNA: TGTGCCAGCAGTGGAGGCAGGGGGGACTATGGCTACACCTTC
length: 15; J: TRBJ2-7; D: TRBD2; V: TRBV4-1; size: .; CDR3: CASSRPSGSSYEQYF; DNA: TGCGCCAGCAGCCGGCCTAGCGGGAGCTCCTACGAGCAGTACTTC
length: 17; J: TRBJ2-1; D: TRBD2; V: TRBV27; size: .; CDR3: CASSLWVAGGYYNEQFF; DNA: TGTGCCAGCAGTTTATGGGTAGCGGGAGGGTACTACAATGAGCAGTTCTTC
length: 15; J: TRBJ2-2; D: TRBD2; V: TRBV28; size: .; CDR3: CASSGLAEDTGELFF; DNA: TGTGCCAGCAGCGGACTAGCGGAAGACACCGGGGAGCTGTTTTTT
length: 15; J: TRBJ2-7; D: TRBD2; V: TRBV4-3; size: .; CDR3: CASSQEAGGTYEQYF; DNA: TGCGCCAGCAGCCAAGAGGCGGGAGGGACCTACGAGCAGTACTTC
length: 14; J: TRBJ1-1; D: .; V: TRBV7-3; size: .; CDR3: CASSLDRWNTEAFF; DNA: TGTGCCAGCAGTCTTGACAGGTGGAACACTGAAGCTTTCTTT
length: 15; J: TRBJ2-3; D: TRBD1; V: TRBV27; size: .; CDR3: CASSDPGQHTDTQYF; DNA: TGTGCCAGCAGTGATCCGGGACAGCACACAGATACGCAGTATTTT
length: 18; J: TRBJ2-1; D: TRBD2; V: TRBV25-1; size: once; CDR3: CASSELGTSGDTYNEQFF; DNA: TGTGCCAGCAGTGAACTAGGGACTAGCGGGGATACTTACAATGAGCAGTTCTTC
length: 14; J: TRBJ2-3; D: .; V: TRBV5-1; size: .; CDR3: CASSLQGGTDTQYF; DNA: TGCGCCAGCAGCTTGCAGGGTGGGACAGATACGCAGTATTTT
length: 14; J: TRBJ2-3; D: .; V: TRBV30; size: .; CDR3: CAWSGRRSTDTQYF; DNA: TGTGCCTGGTCTGGAAGGAGGAGCACAGATACGCAGTATTTT
length: 13; J: TRBJ2-1; D: .; V: TRBV2; size: .; CDR3: CASQRNPYNEQFF; DNA: TGTGCCAGCCAGCGGAACCCCTACAATGAGCAGTTCTTC